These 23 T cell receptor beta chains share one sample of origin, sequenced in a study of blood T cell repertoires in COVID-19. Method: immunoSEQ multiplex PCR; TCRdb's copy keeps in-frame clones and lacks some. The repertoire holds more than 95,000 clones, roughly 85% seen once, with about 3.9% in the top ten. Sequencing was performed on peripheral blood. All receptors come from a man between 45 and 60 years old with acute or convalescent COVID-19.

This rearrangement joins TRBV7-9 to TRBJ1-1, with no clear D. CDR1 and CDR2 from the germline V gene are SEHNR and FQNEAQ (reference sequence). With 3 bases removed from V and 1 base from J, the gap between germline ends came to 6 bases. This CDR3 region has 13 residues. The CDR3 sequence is CASSFTENTEAFF. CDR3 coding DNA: TGTGCCAGCAGCTTTACAGAGAACACTGAAGCTTTCTTT. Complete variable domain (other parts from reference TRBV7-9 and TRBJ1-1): DTGVSQNPRHKITKRGQNVTFRCDPISEHNRLYWYRQTLGQGPEFLTYFQNEAQLEKSRLLSDRFSAERPKGSFSTLEIQRTEQGDSAMYLCASSFTENTEAFFGQGTRLTVV.

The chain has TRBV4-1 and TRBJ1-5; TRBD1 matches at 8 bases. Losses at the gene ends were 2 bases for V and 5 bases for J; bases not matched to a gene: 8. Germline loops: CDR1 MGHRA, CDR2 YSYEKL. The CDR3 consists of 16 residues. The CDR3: CASSQLTGDSYQPQHF. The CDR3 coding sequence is TGCGCCAGCAGCCAACTGACAGGGGACTCTTATCAGCCCCAGCATTTT.

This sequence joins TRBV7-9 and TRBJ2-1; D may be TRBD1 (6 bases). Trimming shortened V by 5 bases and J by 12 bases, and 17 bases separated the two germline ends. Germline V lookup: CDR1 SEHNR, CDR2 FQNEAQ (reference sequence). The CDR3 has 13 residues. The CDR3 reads CASSAWTAVGQFF. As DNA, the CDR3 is TGTGCCAGCAGCGCCTGGACAGCCGTGGGGCAGTTCTTC.

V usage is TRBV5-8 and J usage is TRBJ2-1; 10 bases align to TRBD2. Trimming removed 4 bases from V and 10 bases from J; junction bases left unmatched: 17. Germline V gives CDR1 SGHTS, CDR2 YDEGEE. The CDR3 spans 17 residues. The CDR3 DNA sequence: TGTGCCAGCAGCCCCCACCCGTTTCAGCGGGAGGGAGGAGAGCAGTTCTTC. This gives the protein CASSPHPFQREGGEQFF.

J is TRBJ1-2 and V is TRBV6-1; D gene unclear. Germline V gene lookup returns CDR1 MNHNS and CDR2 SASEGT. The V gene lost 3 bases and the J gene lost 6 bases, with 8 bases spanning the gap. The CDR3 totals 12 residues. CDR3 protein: CASSDWSHGYTF. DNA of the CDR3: TGTGCCAGCAGTGATTGGAGCCATGGCTACACCTTC.

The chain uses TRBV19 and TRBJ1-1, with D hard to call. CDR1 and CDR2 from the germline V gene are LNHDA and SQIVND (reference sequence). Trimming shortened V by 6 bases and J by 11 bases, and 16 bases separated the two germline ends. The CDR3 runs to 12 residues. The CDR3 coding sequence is TGTGCCAGTAGGGAACAAGGAGTCGCGGCTTTCTTT. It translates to CASREQGVAAFF.

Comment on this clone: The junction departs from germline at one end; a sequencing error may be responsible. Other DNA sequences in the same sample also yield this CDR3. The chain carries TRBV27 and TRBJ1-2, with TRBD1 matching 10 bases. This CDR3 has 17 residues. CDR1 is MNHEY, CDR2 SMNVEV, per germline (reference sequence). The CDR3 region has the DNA TGTGCCAGCAGCCCTGGGACAGGGGCCTTGGGGGTCTATGGCTACACCTTT. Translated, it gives CASSPGTGALGVYGYTF.

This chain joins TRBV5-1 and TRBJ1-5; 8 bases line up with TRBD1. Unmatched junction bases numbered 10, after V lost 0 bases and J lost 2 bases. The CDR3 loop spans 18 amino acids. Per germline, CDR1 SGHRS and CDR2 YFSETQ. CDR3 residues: CASSLESPTGGGNQPQHF. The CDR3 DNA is TGCGCCAGCAGCTTGGAATCCCCAACAGGGGGGGGCAATCAGCCCCAGCATTTT. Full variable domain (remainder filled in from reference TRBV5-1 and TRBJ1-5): KAGVTQTPRYLIKTRGQQVTLSCSPISGHRSVSWYQQTPGQGLQFLFEYFSETQRNKGNFPGRFSGRQFSNSRSEMNVSTLELGDSALYLCASSLESPTGGGNQPQHFGDGTRLSIL.

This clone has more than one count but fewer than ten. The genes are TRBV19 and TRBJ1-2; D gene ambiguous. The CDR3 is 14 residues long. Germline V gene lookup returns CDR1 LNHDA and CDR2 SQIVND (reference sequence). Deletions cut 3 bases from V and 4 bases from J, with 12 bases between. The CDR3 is CASSISGEIYGYTF. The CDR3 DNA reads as TGTGCCAGTAGTATTAGTGGGGAGATCTATGGCTACACCTTC.

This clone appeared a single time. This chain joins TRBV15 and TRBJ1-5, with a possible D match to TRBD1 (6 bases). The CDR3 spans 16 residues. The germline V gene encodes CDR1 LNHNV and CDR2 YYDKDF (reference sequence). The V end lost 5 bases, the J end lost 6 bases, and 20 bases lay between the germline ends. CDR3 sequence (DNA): TGTGCCACCAGCGGATATACAGGGCGGGTAGGTCAGCCCCAGCATTTT. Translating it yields CATSGYTGRVGQPQHF.

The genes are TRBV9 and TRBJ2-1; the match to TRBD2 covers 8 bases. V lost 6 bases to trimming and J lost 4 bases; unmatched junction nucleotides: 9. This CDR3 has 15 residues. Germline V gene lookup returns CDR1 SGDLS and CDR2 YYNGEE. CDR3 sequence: CASNNGLASYNEQFF. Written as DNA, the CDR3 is TGTGCCAGCAACAACGGACTAGCTTCTTACAATGAGCAGTTCTTC.

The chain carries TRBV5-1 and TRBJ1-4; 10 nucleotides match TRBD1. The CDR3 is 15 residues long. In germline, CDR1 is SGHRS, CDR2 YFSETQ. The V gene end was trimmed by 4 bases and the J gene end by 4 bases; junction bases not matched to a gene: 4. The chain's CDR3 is CASSRDRGVNEKLFF. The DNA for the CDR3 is TGCGCCAGCAGCCGGGACAGGGGAGTTAATGAAAAACTGTTTTTT.

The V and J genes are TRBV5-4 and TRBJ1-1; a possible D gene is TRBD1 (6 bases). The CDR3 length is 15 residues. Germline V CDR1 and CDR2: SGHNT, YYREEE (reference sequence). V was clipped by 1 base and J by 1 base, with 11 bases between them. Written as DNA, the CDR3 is TGTGCCAGCAGCTTGCTTAGAGGGGGGAACACTGAAGCTTTCTTT. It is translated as CASSLLRGGNTEAFF.

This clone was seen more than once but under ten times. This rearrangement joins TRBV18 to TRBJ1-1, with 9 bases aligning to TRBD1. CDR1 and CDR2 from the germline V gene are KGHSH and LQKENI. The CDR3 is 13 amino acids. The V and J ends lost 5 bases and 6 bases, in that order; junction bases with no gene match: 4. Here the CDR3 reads CASSRDRVAEAFF. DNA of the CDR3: TGTGCCAGCTCAAGGGACAGGGTTGCTGAAGCTTTCTTT. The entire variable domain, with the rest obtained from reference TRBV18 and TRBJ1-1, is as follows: NAGVMQNPRHLVRRRGQEARLRCSPMKGHSHVYWYRQLPEEGLKFMVYLQKENIIDESGMPKERFSAEFPKEGPSILRIQQVVRGDSAAYFCASSRDRVAEAFFGQGTRLTVV.

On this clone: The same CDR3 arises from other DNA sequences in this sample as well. The CDR3 loop reads CAWSLQGAQPQHF. The CDR3 DNA is TGTGCCTGGAGTTTACAGGGCGCTCAGCCCCAGCATTTT. The genes are TRBV30 and TRBJ1-5; D may be TRBD1 (6 bases). V lost 2 bases and J lost 6, with 11 bases in between. This CDR3 comprises 13 residues. CDR1 is GTSNPN and CDR2 is SVGIG in the germline V gene (reference sequence).

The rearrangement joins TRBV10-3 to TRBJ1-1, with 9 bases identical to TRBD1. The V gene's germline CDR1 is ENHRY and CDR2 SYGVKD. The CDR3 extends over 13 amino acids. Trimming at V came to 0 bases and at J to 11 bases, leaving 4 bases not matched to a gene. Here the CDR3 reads CAISESRGTGAFF. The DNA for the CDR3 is TGTGCCATCAGTGAGTCGAGGGGGACAGGGGCTTTCTTT.

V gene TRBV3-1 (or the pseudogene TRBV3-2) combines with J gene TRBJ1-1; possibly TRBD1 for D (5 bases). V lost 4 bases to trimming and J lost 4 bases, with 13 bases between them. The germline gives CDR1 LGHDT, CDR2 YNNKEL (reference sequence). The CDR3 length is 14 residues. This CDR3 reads CASSPWDSGTEAFF. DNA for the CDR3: TGTGCCAGCAGCCCGTGGGACTCCGGCACTGAAGCTTTCTTT.

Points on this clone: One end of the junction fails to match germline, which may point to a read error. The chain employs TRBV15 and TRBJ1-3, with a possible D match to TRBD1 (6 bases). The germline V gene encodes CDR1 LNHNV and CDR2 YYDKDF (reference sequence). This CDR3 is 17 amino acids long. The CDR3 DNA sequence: TGTGCCACCAGCAGAGATCCGGGACAAACCTCTGGAAGCACCATATATTTT. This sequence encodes CATSRDPGQTSGSTIYF.

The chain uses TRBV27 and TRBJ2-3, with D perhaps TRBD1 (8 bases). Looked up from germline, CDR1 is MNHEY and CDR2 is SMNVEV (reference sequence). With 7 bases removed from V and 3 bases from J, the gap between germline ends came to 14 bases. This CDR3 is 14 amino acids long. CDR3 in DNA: TGTGCCAGCAAGACAGGGGAGGGGACAGATACGCAGTATTTT. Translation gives CASKTGEGTDTQYF.

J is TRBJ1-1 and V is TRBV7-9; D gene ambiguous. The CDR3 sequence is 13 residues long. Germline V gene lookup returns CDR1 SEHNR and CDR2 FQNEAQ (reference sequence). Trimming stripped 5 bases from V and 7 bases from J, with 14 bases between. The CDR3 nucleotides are TGTGCCAGCAGCCGCATTGAAACAGATGAAGCTTTCTTT. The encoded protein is CASSRIETDEAFF.

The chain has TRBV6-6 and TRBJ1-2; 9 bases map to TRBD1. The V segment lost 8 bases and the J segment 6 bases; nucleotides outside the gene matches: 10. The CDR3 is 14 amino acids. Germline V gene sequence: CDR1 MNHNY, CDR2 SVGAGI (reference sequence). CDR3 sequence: CASGEGTGSDGYTF. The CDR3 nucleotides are TGTGCCAGCGGCGAGGGGACAGGGTCTGATGGCTACACCTTC.

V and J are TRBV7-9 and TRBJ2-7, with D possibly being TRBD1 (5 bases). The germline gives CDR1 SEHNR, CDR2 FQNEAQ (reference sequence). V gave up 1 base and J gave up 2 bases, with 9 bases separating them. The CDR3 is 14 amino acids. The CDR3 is CASSLEIGAYEQYF. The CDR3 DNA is TGTGCCAGCAGCTTAGAGATAGGGGCCTACGAGCAGTACTTC.

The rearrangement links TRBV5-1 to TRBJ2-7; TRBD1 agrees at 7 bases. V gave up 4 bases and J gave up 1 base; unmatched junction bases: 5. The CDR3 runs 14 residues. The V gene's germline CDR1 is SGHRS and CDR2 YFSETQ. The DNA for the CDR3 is TGCGCCAGCAGCCGTGGACAGGATTCCTACGAGCAGTACTTC. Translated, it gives CASSRGQDSYEQYF.